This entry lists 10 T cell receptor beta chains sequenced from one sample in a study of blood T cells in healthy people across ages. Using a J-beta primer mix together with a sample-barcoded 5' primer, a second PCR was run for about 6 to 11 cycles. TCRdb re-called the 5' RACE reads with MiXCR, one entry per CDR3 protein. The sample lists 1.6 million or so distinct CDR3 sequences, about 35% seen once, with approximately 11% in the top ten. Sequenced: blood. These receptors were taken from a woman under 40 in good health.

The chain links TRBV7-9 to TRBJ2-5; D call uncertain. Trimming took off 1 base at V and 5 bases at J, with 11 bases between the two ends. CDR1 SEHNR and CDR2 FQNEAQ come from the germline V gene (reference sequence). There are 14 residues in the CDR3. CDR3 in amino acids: CASSLVGMGETQYF. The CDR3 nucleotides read TGTGCCAGCAGCTTAGTCGGCATGGGGGAGACCCAGTACTTC.

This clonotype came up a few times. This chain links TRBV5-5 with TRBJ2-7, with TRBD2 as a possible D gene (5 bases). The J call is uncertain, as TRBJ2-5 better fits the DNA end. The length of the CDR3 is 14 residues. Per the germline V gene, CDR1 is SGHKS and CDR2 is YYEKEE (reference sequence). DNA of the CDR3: TGTGCCAGCAGCCGGTTACTAGTTCAAGAGACCCAGTACTTC. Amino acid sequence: CASSRLLVQETQYF.

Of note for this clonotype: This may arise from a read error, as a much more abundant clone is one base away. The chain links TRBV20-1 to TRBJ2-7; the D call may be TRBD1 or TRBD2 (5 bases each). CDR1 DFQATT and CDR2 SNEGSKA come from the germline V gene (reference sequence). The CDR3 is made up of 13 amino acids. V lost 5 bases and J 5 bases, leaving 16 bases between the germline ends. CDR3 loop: CSAGRDRTHEQYF. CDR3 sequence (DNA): TGCAGTGCTGGCCGGGACCGCACCCACGAGCAGTACTTC.

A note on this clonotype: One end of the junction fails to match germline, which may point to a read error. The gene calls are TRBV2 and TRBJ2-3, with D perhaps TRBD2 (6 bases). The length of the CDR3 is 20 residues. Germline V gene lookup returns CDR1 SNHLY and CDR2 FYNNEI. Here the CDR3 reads CASSPPRSWTTTGSVDTRYF. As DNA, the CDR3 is TGTGCCAGCAGCCCCCCGCGCTCTTGGACTACTACCGGCTCAGTCGATACGCGGTATTTT.

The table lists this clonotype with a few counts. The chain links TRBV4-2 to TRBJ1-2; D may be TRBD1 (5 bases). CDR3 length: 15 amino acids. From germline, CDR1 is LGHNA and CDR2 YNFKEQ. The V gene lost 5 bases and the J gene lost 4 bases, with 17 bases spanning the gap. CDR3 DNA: TGTGCCAGCAGCTCCCCTCCGACAGAGATCTATGGCTACACCTTC. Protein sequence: CASSSPPTEIYGYTF.

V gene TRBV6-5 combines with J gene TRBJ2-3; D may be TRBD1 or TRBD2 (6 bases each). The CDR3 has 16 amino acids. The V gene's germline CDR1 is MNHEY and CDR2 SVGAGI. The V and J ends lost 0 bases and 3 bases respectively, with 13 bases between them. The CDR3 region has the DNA TGTGCCAGCAGTTACTCGAATCCGGGGGCAACAGATACGCAGTATTTT. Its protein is CASSYSNPGATDTQYF.

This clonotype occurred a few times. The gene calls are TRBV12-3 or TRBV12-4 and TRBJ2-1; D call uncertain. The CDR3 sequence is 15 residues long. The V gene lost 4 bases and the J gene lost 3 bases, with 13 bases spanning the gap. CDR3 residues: CASSSTRKGYNEQFF. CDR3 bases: TGTGCCAGCAGTTCAACCCGGAAGGGCTACAATGAGCAGTTCTTC.

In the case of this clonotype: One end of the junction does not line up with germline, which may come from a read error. The CDR3 DNA follows: TGTGCCAGCAGCTCTCTAGCGGGGCTCTCTGGGGCCAACGTCCGGACTTTC. Translated: CASSSLAGLSGANVRTF. This chain connects TRBV7-3 to TRBJ2-6, with 9 positions matching TRBD2. CDR1 and CDR2 from the germline V gene are SGHTA and FQGTGA. The CDR3 has 17 residues.

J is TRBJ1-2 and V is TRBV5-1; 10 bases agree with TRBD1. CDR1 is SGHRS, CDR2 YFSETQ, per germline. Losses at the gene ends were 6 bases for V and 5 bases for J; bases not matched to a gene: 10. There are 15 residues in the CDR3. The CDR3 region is CASTLGQGLGYGYTF. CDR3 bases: TGCGCCAGCACCCTGGGACAGGGGCTTGGGTATGGCTACACCTTC. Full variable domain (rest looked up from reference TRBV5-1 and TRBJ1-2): KAGVTQTPRYLIKTRGQQVTLSCSPISGHRSVSWYQQTPGQGLQFLFEYFSETQRNKGNFPGRFSGRQFSNSRSEMNVSTLELGDSALYLCASTLGQGLGYGYTFGSGTRLTVV.

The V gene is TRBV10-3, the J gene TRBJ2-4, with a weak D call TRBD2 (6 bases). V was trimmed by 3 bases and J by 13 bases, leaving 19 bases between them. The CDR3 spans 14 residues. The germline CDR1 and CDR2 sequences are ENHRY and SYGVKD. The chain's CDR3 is CAISDGTSGYGQYF. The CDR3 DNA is TGTGCCATCAGTGATGGGACTTCAGGCTACGGGCAGTACTTC.